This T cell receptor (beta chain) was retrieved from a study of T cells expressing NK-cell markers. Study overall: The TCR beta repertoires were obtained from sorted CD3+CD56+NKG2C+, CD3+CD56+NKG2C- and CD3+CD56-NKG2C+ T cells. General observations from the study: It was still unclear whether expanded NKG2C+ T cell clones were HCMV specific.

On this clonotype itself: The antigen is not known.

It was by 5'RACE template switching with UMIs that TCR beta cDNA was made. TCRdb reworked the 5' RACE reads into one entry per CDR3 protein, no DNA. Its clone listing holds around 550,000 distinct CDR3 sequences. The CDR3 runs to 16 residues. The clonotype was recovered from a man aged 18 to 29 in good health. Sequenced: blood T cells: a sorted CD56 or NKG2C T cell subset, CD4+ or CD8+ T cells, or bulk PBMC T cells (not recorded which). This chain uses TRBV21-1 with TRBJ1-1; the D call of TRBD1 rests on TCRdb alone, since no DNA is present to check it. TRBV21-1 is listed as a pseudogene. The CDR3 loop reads CASSKALARGNTEAFF.